The 24 T cell receptor beta chains given below trace back to one sample, sequenced in a study of Ad26.COV2.S vaccination and SARS-CoV-2 variants. As to treatment: about 20 received Ad26.COV2.S at low or high dose, single or two shots; about five received placebo; per-sample allocation not given. Collection of the samples took place on day 63 after the first injection of vaccine or placebo. Assay: immunoSEQ multiplex PCR; the TCRdb copy retains only in-frame clones and omits some. The sample consists of 440,000 or so clones, 90% of them appearing once. The material was peripheral blood, obtained in a trial of Ad26.COV2.S vaccine versus placebo. The receptors originated from a person between 18 and 59 years old who received the Ad26.COV2.S COVID-19 vaccine or a placebo.

The CDR3 nucleotides read TGTGCCAGCAGTTTATTCATCAGCGGGGGTTACAATGAGCAGTTCTTC. It specifies CASSLFISGGYNEQFF. The genes are TRBV27 and TRBJ2-1; 8 bases fit TRBD2. Per the germline V gene, CDR1 is MNHEY and CDR2 is SMNVEV (reference sequence). The CDR3 spans 16 residues. Unmatched junction bases numbered 6, after V lost 1 base and J lost 4 bases.

This sequence joins TRBV5-6 and TRBJ2-4; D not certain. The length of the CDR3 is 14 residues. CDR1 and CDR2 (germline): SGHDT, YYEEEE. Trimming shortened V by 2 bases and J by 0 bases, and 6 bases separated the two germline ends. The CDR3 DNA reads as TGTGCCAGCAGCTTACAGCTAGCCAAAAACATTCAGTACTTC. It encodes CASSLQLAKNIQYF. The full variable domain, its missing parts supplied by reference TRBV5-6 and TRBJ2-4, is DAGVTQSPTHLIKTRGQQVTLRCSPKSGHDTVSWYQQALGQGPQFIFQYYEEEERQRGNFPDRFSGHQFPNYSSELNVNALLLGDSALYLCASSLQLAKNIQYFGAGTRLSVL.

This sequence joins TRBV5-4 and TRBJ1-3; D possibly corresponds to TRBD1 (5 bases). The CDR3 sequence is 16 residues long. V lost 4 bases to trimming and J lost 2 bases, with 16 bases between them. CDR1 is SGHNT, CDR2 YYREEE, per germline (reference sequence). For the CDR3, the DNA is TGTGCCAGCAGCCTAGGGGTCGCTATGGCTGGAAACACCATATATTTT. The encoded protein is CASSLGVAMAGNTIYF.

This CDR3 reads CASSFTQVGRDTEAFF. The CDR3 bases are TGCGCCAGCAGCTTTACCCAAGTGGGCAGGGACACTGAAGCTTTCTTT. The chain joins TRBV5-1 to TRBJ1-1; possible D gene TRBD1, 5 bases. CDR1 SGHRS and CDR2 YFSETQ come from the germline V gene. V dropped 2 bases and J dropped 3 bases, with 17 bases sitting between them. This CDR3 has 16 residues.

This clone appeared a few times. The V call is TRBV7-8, the J call TRBJ1-2; D is perhaps TRBD1 (6 bases). Trimming cost V 2 bases and J 2 bases, with 9 bases left between them. This CDR3 region has 14 residues. Germline V lookup: CDR1 SGHVS, CDR2 FQNEAQ. This CDR3 reads CASSLPDRNYGYTF. In DNA, the CDR3 is TGTGCCAGCAGCTTACCCGACAGGAACTATGGCTACACCTTC.

The chain couples TRBV27 to TRBJ1-5; D unclear. V was cut by 3 bases and J by 2 bases, with 17 bases left in between. The CDR3 loop spans 17 amino acids. Germline V gene data show CDR1 as MNHEY and CDR2 as SMNVEV (reference sequence). The CDR3 DNA sequence: TGTGCCAGCAGTTTTCGTGCGTCCCCCGGGGGCAATCAGCCCCAGCATTTT. It encodes CASSFRASPGGNQPQHF.

The chain employs TRBV12-3 or TRBV12-4 and TRBJ1-5; D gene unclear. The CDR3 loop spans 13 amino acids. Trimming stripped 4 bases from V and 3 bases from J, with 7 bases between. The chain's CDR3 is CASSSQINQPQHF. The CDR3 coding sequence is TGTGCCAGCAGTTCACAGATCAATCAGCCCCAGCATTTT.

This clone was detected once. The chain combines TRBV5-6 with TRBJ2-2; TRBD2 matches at 9 bases. Germline-derived CDR1 and CDR2 are SGHDT and YYEEEE. The CDR3 consists of 16 residues. Unmatched junction bases numbered 2, after V lost 0 bases and J lost 2 bases. CDR3 residues: CASSLGLAGNTGELFF. The CDR3 DNA sequence: TGTGCCAGCAGCTTGGGCCTAGCGGGAAACACCGGGGAGCTGTTTTTT.

This clone was seen just once. The chain employs TRBV7-2 and TRBJ2-3; maybe TRBD1 (6 bases). The V end was cut by 6 bases, the J end by 2 bases, with 15 bases between. The CDR3 is 15 residues long. Germline V gene data show CDR1 as SGHTA and CDR2 as FQGNSA. The CDR3 is CASRAPGQATDTQYF. Here the CDR3 DNA reads TGTGCCAGCAGAGCCCCGGGACAAGCCACAGATACGCAGTATTTT.

The J gene is TRBJ2-1, the V gene TRBV2; TRBD2 might be the D (6 bases). V lost 8 bases to trimming and J lost 8 bases, with 22 bases between them. Per the germline V gene, CDR1 is SNHLY and CDR2 is FYNNEI. The CDR3 extends over 15 amino acids. The CDR3 nucleotides read TGTGCCAGCCAAGAACAGTCCCTGGGGGGAGATGAGCAGTTCTTC. Its protein is CASQEQSLGGDEQFF.

This chain links TRBV24-1 with TRBJ2-1; 8 bases map to TRBD2. This CDR3 contains 15 residues. The V gene's germline CDR1 is KGHDR and CDR2 SFDVKD. Trimming took 11 bases from V and 5 from J; bases not matched to a gene: 13. The CDR3 reads CASSDGRVRNNEQFF. The CDR3 DNA follows: TGTGCCAGTTCTGACGGGAGGGTTAGGAACAATGAGCAGTTCTTC.

CDR3 loop: CAGCLQGLTPQHF. In nucleotides, the CDR3 is TGTGCGGGCTGTTTACAGGGTCTTACGCCCCAGCATTTT. The chain employs TRBV6-5 and TRBJ1-5; a weak D match, TRBD1 (6 bases). Germline-derived CDR1 and CDR2 are MNHEY and SVGAGI. The CDR3 runs to 13 residues.

The rearrangement links TRBV7-9 to TRBJ2-7; a possible D gene is TRBD2 (5 bases). Trimming shortened V by 5 bases and J by 0 bases, and 14 bases separated the two germline ends. The CDR3 runs 15 residues. Germline V gene lookup returns CDR1 SEHNR and CDR2 FQNEAQ (reference sequence). The CDR3 region is CASSPRTVSSYEQYF. In nucleotides, the CDR3 is TGTGCCAGCAGCCCCCGGACTGTGAGCTCCTACGAGCAGTACTTC.

The CDR3 region is CASSLGLGLADEQYF. In DNA form, the CDR3 reads TGTGCCAGCAGCTTGGGACTCGGACTAGCGGACGAGCAGTACTTC. The chain combines TRBV5-6 with TRBJ2-7; 10 bases are shared with TRBD2. This CDR3 comprises 15 residues. Germline V gene lookup returns CDR1 SGHDT and CDR2 YYEEEE. V was pared by 0 bases and J by 5 bases, with 5 bases of the junction left unmatched.

The chain couples TRBV9 to TRBJ2-2; D possibly uses TRBD1 or TRBD2 (6 bases each). Germline V CDR1 and CDR2: SGDLS, YYNGEE. Trimming left V 5 bases short and J 1 base short, with 12 bases between. The length of the CDR3 is 15 residues. The CDR3 protein is CASSLGGRNTGELFF. The CDR3 DNA is TGTGCCAGCAGTCTAGGGGGGCGGAACACCGGGGAGCTGTTTTTT.

This clone has more than one count but fewer than ten. CDR3 residues: CASRGSPNYNEQFF. The CDR3 DNA is TGTGCCAGCAGAGGGAGTCCGAATTACAATGAGCAGTTCTTC. This chain connects TRBV27 to TRBJ2-1; D is perhaps TRBD2 (5 bases). The CDR3 sequence is 14 residues long. The germline V gene encodes CDR1 MNHEY and CDR2 SMNVEV (reference sequence). Trimming pared 6 bases from V and 4 bases from J, leaving 13 bases between.

The chain combines TRBV30 with TRBJ1-3, with D unresolved. The CDR3 runs to 14 residues. Trimming shortened V by 4 bases and J by 2 bases, and 12 bases separated the two germline ends. The germline V gene encodes CDR1 GTSNPN and CDR2 SVGIG (reference sequence). Written as DNA, the CDR3 is TGTGCCTGGAATACTGGGAGAGCTGGAAACACCATATATTTT. Its protein is CAWNTGRAGNTIYF.

As regards this clone: An end of the junction does not agree with germline; a read error may underlie this. The chain uses TRBV2 and TRBJ2-5; D possibly matches TRBD1 or TRBD2 (5 bases each). From germline, CDR1 is SNHLY and CDR2 FYNNEI. The CDR3 length is 17 residues. The CDR3 sequence is CASSEDRGRWYQETQYF. CDR3 nucleotides: TGTGCCAGCAGCGAAGATCGGGGACGTTGGTACCAAGAGACCCAGTACTTC.

The chain uses TRBV11-2 and TRBJ1-1; 7 bases match TRBD1. The CDR3 loop spans 16 amino acids. Germline V CDR1 and CDR2: SGHAT, FQNNGV. With 3 bases clipped from V and 4 bases from J, the junction kept 11 bases outside the gene matches. The DNA for the CDR3 is TGTGCCAGCAGCTTCGCACAGGGGATTTTGGGCACTGAAGCTTTCTTT. Its protein is CASSFAQGILGTEAFF.

The chain uses TRBV7-2 and TRBJ1-1, with D maybe TRBD1 (5 bases). This CDR3 spans 16 amino acids. Germline V gene data show CDR1 as SGHTA and CDR2 as FQGNSA. The V end was cut by 2 bases, the J end by 4 bases, with 17 bases between. The CDR3 DNA sequence: TGTGCCAGCAGCTTAAGTTGGGGGTTTATCCCCACTGAAGCTTTCTTT. The encoded protein is CASSLSWGFIPTEAFF.

CDR3 nucleotides: TGTGCCAGCAGCTCTGTTCCGGACAGGGATTACGAGCAGTACTTC. This encodes CASSSVPDRDYEQYF. The chain joins TRBV6-2 or TRBV6-3 to TRBJ2-7; 8 bases align to TRBD1. V lost 6 bases to trimming and J lost 4 bases; unmatched junction nucleotides: 11. The CDR3 is 15 amino acids. Germline lookup yields CDR1 MNHEY and CDR2 SVGEGT.

This chain links TRBV28 with TRBJ2-1, with TRBD2 matching over 8 bases. V trimming: 9 bases; J trimming: 1 base; junction bases outside the gene matches: 5. In germline, CDR1 is MDHEN, CDR2 SYDVKM. The CDR3 has 14 amino acids. The CDR3 spells CASNPGGSYNEQFF. CDR3 nucleotide sequence: TGTGCCAGTAACCCGGGAGGGTCCTACAATGAGCAGTTCTTC. Combining the CDR3 with reference TRBV28 and TRBJ2-1 gives the whole variable domain DVKVTQSSRYLVKRTGEKVFLECVQDMDHENMFWYRQDPGLGLRLIYFSYDVKMKEKGDIPEGYSVSREKKERFSLILESASTNQTSMYLCASNPGGSYNEQFFGPGTRLTVL.

The chain carries TRBV28 and TRBJ1-2, with unresolved D. The CDR3 totals 13 residues. Looked up from germline, CDR1 is MDHEN and CDR2 is SYDVKM. Trimming took 7 bases from V and 0 from J, leaving 9 bases between them. CDR3 in DNA: TGTGCCAGCACCTCACCACCTAACTATGGCTACACCTTC. Translated: CASTSPPNYGYTF.

The chain couples TRBV7-9 to TRBJ1-1; D gene ambiguous. CDR3 length equals 14 residues. Germline CDR1 is SEHNR and CDR2 is FQNEAQ (reference sequence). V gave up 3 bases and J gave up 0 bases, with 8 bases separating them. CDR3 residues: CASSLGEMNTEAFF. CDR3 DNA: TGTGCCAGCAGCTTGGGCGAAATGAACACTGAAGCTTTCTTT.